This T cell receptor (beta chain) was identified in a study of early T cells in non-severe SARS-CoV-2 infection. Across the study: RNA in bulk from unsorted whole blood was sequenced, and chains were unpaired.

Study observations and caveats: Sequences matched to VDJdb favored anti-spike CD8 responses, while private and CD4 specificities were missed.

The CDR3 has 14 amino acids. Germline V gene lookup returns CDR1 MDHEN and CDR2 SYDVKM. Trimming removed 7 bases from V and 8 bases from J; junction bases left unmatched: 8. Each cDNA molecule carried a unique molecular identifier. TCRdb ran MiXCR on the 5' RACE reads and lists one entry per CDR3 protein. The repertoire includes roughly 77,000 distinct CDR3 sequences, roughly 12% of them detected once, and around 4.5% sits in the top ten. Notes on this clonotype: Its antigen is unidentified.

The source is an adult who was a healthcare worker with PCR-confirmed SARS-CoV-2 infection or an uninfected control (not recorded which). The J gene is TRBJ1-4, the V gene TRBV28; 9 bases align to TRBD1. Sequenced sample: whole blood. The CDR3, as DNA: TGTGCCAGCACTGTAGTGGGACAGGGCGAAAAACTGTTTTTT. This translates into CASTVVGQGEKLFF.